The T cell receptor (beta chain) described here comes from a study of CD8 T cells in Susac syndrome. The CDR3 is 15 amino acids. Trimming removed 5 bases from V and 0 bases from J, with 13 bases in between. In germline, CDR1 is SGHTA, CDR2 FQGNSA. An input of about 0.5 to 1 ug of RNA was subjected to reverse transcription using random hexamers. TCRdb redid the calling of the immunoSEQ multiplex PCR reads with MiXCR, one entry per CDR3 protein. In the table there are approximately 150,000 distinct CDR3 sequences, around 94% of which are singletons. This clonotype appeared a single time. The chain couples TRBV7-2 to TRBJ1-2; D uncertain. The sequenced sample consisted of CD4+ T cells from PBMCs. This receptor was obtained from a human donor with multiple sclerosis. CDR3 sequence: CASSPHPPANYGYTF. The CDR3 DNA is TGTGCCAGCAGCCCCCATCCTCCAGCTAACTATGGCTACACCTTC.